This T cell receptor (beta chain) was captured by sequencing in a study of T cells in Graves' hyperthyroidism and ophthalmopathy. Patients counted as stable if ophthalmopathy did not develop within 18 months. Patients showing uncontrolled infection, other autoimmune disease, pregnancy or lactation were ineligible. Diagnoses used clinical symptoms, serum thyroxine and TRAb, thyroid ultrasound and orbital computed tomography. 10 ml of fresh peripheral blood supplied the PBMCs. This clonotype appeared many times. TCR beta CDR3 regions were amplified from RNA. RT-PCR in the first round (using the HTBI primer set) targeted the TCR CDR3. TCRdb itself ran the multiplex PCR reads through MiXCR, one entry per CDR3 protein. Of fewer than 350,000 distinct CDR3 sequences listed, around 20% are singletons. Trimming cost V 7 bases and J 7 bases, with 13 bases left between them. Per the germline V gene, CDR1 is DFQATT and CDR2 is SNEGSKA (reference sequence). The CDR3 runs 12 residues.

The sequence came from a woman between 45 and 60 years old with Graves' hyperthyroidism. The rearrangement uses TRBV20-1 and TRBJ1-4; D remains ambiguous. Source material: blood. The DNA for the CDR3 is TGCAGTGTTTTGACCCCCTCTGAAAAACTGTTTTTT. It encodes CSVLTPSEKLFF.